This record looks at one TCR beta chain sequence and its context. Antigen unknown. This record belongs to a study of T-cell memory formation after mild COVID-19. The study, taken as a whole, reports: The authors left the SARS-CoV-2 specificity of second-wave clones peaking on day 37 unconfirmed. From day 15 to 85, contracting clones were balanced between CD4 and CD8, whereas later expanders leaned toward CD4+.

TCRdb called the 5' RACE reads again in MiXCR, with one record for every CDR3 protein. The sample has fewer than 450,000 distinct CDR3 sequences, 20% to 30% seen once. This TCR was sampled from an adult woman who had mild COVID-19 (a few samples of this study predate the infection). Cell type and time point are not known. Sequencing was done on a sample of PBMCs or a T cell subset sorted from them (not recorded which).

CDR3 bases: TGTGCCAGCAGTTTGCGGGCCTACTCTGGAAACACCATATATTTT. It codes for CASSLRAYSGNTIYF. This sequence joins TRBV5-6 and TRBJ1-3, with D unclear. Trimming removed 5 bases at V and 0 bases at J, with 12 bases between. Germline assignment: CDR1 SGHDT and CDR2 YYEEEE. The CDR3 is made up of 15 amino acids.